A selection of T cell receptor beta chains follows, all from one sample in a study of blood T cell repertoires in COVID-19. This table comes from immunoSEQ multiplex PCR, and its TCRdb copy is limited to in-frame clones, with some not included. The data show some 250,000 clones, around 86% seen once. Source material: peripheral blood. These TCRs come from a young man who had recovered from COVID-19. CDR3s leave out the opening cysteine and the closing phenylalanine or tryptophan. The size of a clone is reported for some rows only, either as once, few or many, or as a class for expanded clones.

V gene: TRBV30; J gene: TRBJ1-4; clone size: NA; CDR3 protein: AWSAGQGDEKLF
V gene: TRBV27; J gene: TRBJ1-2; clone size: NA; CDR3 protein: ASSPTGDYGYT
V gene: TRBV5-1; J gene: TRBJ2-5; clone size: NA; CDR3 protein: ASSLGSGRETQY
V gene: TRBV2; J gene: TRBJ2-3; clone size: once; CDR3 protein: ASEDTQY
V gene: TRBV6-4; J gene: TRBJ2-5; clone size: NA; CDR3 protein: ASSRELQETQY
V gene: TRBV6-1; J gene: TRBJ2-7; clone size: NA; CDR3 protein: ASSDSGTGKNEQY
V gene: TRBV6-5; J gene: TRBJ1-1; clone size: few; CDR3 protein: ASSYGQMNTEAF
V gene: TRBV19; J gene: TRBJ1-1; clone size: NA; CDR3 protein: ASHRGLQPEAF
V gene: TRBV7-9; J gene: TRBJ2-1; clone size: NA; CDR3 protein: ASSFGGVSYNEQF
V gene: TRBV12-5; J gene: TRBJ1-5; clone size: NA; CDR3 protein: ASASTQGWSNQPQH
V gene: TRBV18; J gene: TRBJ1-3; clone size: NA; CDR3 protein: ASSPFESSGNTIY
V gene: TRBV5-1; J gene: TRBJ2-7; clone size: NA; CDR3 protein: ASSLAWRAGAHYSYEQY
V gene: TRBV4-1; J gene: TRBJ1-2; clone size: NA; CDR3 protein: AGGPVNMEGYT
V gene: TRBV7-2; J gene: TRBJ2-3; clone size: NA; CDR3 protein: ASSLRLAGPGDTQY
V gene: TRBV6-5; J gene: TRBJ1-2; clone size: NA; CDR3 protein: ASTGTGVFDYGYT
V gene: TRBV7-2; J gene: TRBJ1-2; clone size: NA; CDR3 protein: ASSRGTASSYGYT
V gene: TRBV15; J gene: TRBJ2-1; clone size: NA; CDR3 protein: ATSRGTGDFNEQF